This entry describes one T cell receptor (beta chain). Its specificity is not known. This entry is derived from a study of Ad26.COV2.S vaccination and SARS-CoV-2 variants. General study results and limits: Similar non-spike TCR breadth was seen in vaccine and placebo recipients. Spike-specific TCR breadth ran higher among vaccine recipients than placebo recipients. From the TCR breadth and depth analyses, total T cell responses may have been underestimated. There was reportedly substantial breadth in spike-specific CD8+ and CD4+ T cell responses after vaccination.

Profiled with immunoSEQ multiplex PCR; TCRdb holds only in-frame clones, not every one. The sample records about 350,000 clones, roughly nine tenths being singletons. This CDR3 is built from 16 residues. V was clipped by 0 bases and J by 1 base, with 12 bases between them. Per the germline V gene, CDR1 is LGHDT and CDR2 is YNNKEL (reference sequence). V usage is TRBV3-1 (or the pseudogene TRBV3-2) and J usage is TRBJ1-1; D is unresolved. The TCR was taken from a human donor who had recovered from COVID-19. This material consisted of peripheral blood, taken after recovery from COVID-19. The CDR3 DNA reads as TGTGCCAGCAGCCAAGATTCGGGCCGCGGGAACACTGAAGCTTTCTTT. Protein sequence: CASSQDSGRGNTEAFF.